The following is a T cell receptor beta chain sequence with its context. A junction boundary mismatches the germline segment, possibly from a read error. As handled by the study authors: As immunoSEQ supplied junction-only sequences (without quality scores), filtering differed. Some clones are missing from TCRdb's copy, which holds only in-frame ones; the method was immunoSEQ multiplex PCR. The V and J calls and clone size were taken over from that table, and D and trimming were inferred from the DNA. The sample has roughly 500,000 clones, over 65% seen once. Donors were healthy HIV-negative adults without recent acute infections or vaccinations. The data originate from a study of shared clonotypes between healthy human individuals. Study context: The composition of the donors was a couple of women and a few men aged 18 to 49.

The clonotype was recovered from a woman in her thirties or forties in good health. Some clones in this sample may be carry-over from other donors' samples. Sequenced sample: PBMCs.

The CDR3 is CASSMEAQHQHF. The CDR3 nucleotides read TGTGCCAGTAGTATGGAGGCCCAGCACCAGCATTTT. The J gene is TRBJ1-5, the V gene TRBV19, with D uncertain. From germline, CDR1 is LNHDA and CDR2 SQIVND (reference sequence). The CDR3 runs to 12 residues. Full variable domain (rest looked up from reference TRBV19 and TRBJ1-5): DGGITQSPKYLFRKEGQNVTLSCEQNLNHDAMYWYRQDPGQGLRLIYYSQIVNDFQKGDIAEGYSVSREKKESFPLTVTSAQKNPTAFYLCASSMEAQHQHFGDGTRLSIL.